These T cell receptor beta chains were read from a single sample in a study of blood T cell repertoires in COVID-19. Sequencing used immunoSEQ multiplex PCR; TCRdb keeps in-frame clones, though not all of them. The data hold approximately 220,000 clones, with around 88% observed a single time. Sequences were obtained from PBMCs or T cells enriched from blood (not recorded which). The receptor set was obtained from a woman in her twenties or thirties who had been exposed to COVID-19. CDR3s include the opening cysteine and the closing phenylalanine or tryptophan. A D gene is named only where the DNA matches it firmly. Clone size is given for some rows only: seen once, a few or many times, or a class if the clone is expanded.

TRBJ2-3,TRBV24-1,-,-,TGTGCCACCAGGGGGACACTCACAGATACGCAGTATTTT,CATRGTLTDTQYF
TRBJ1-1,TRBV2,once,-,TGTGCCAGCAGCGATCAGGGGTTCATGAACACTGAAGCTTTCTTT,CASSDQGFMNTEAFF
TRBJ1-2,TRBV19,-,TRBD1,TGTGCCAGTAGTATCCGGACAGGCCCCGGCGGCTATGGCTACACCTTC,CASSIRTGPGGYGYTF
TRBJ1-2,TRBV2,-,-,TGTGCCAGCAGTGAACAGGGGTCCTTTGGGGGCTACACCTTC,CASSEQGSFGGYTF
TRBJ1-2,TRBV27,-,-,TGTGCCAGCAGTTCCGGACAGCCTAACTATGGCTACACCTTC,CASSSGQPNYGYTF
TRBJ2-1,TRBV27,-,-,TGTGCCAGCAGTTCCCGACTGACGGGGGTCCTCAATGAGCAGTTCTTC,CASSSRLTGVLNEQFF
TRBJ1-3,TRBV4-1,-,-,TGCGCCAGCAGCCAAGGCATGACTTACTCTGGAAACACCATATATTTT,CASSQGMTYSGNTIYF
TRBJ1-3,TRBV19,-,TRBD1,TGTGCCAGTACCAGGGACAGTCTACGCTCTGGAAACACCATATATTTT,CASTRDSLRSGNTIYF
TRBJ1-3,TRBV9,-,-,TGTGCCAGCAGTGCTACAGGGCCCTCTGGAAACACCATATATTTT,CASSATGPSGNTIYF
TRBJ1-2,TRBV5-1,-,-,TGCGCCAGCAGCCCCAGGGAGGTTTCTGGCTACACCTTC,CASSPREVSGYTF
TRBJ2-5,TRBV9,-,-,TGTGCCAGCAGCCGGACAGAAGAGACCCAGTACTTC,CASSRTEETQYF
TRBJ1-2,TRBV2,-,-,TGTGCCAGCAGCCCGGGCTACACCTTC,CASSPGYTF
TRBJ1-5,TRBV19,-,-,TGTGCCAGTAGTATACGTTCAGGCCCTTCTCAGCCCCAGCATTTT,CASSIRSGPSQPQHF
TRBJ2-1,TRBV6-5,-,-,TGTGCCAGCAGTTACCCGACTAGTGGCTACAATGAGCAGTTCTTC,CASSYPTSGYNEQFF
TRBJ1-5,TRBV6-5,-,-,TGTGCCAGCAAAGAGGATTCGACCGACTATCAGCCCCAGCATTTT,CASKEDSTDYQPQHF
TRBJ1-2,TRBV5-6,-,-,TGTGCCAGCAGCTCAAACCCCGGACAGCTTGGCTACACCTTC,CASSSNPGQLGYTF
TRBJ1-2,TRBV6-1,-,TRBD1,TGTGCCAGCAGTGAAGGGAGGGGGCCCAACTATGGCTACACCTTC,CASSEGRGPNYGYTF
TRBJ2-3,TRBV11-2,once,TRBD2,TGTGCCAGCACCCTAGCGGGAAGCACAGATACGCAGTATTTT,CASTLAGSTDTQYF
TRBJ1-2,TRBV19,-,TRBD1,TGTGCCAGTAGGGAAAAGGGGCAGGGGGCGCGTCCTAACTATGGCTACACCTTC,CASREKGQGARPNYGYTF
TRBJ2-5,TRBV11-2,-,TRBD2,TGTGCCAGCACCCCGGGAGCGGGATTCCAAGAGACCCAGTACTTC,CASTPGAGFQETQYF
TRBJ2-6,TRBV10-2,-,-,TGCGCCAGCAGCTCAGGGAATGGGGCCAACGTCCTGACTTTC,CASSSGNGANVLTF
TRBJ2-1,TRBV3-1/TRBV3-2,-,-,TGTGCCAGCAGCCCTGCGGGGTTCGACTACAATGAGCAGTTCTTC,CASSPAGFDYNEQFF
TRBJ1-6,TRBV5-1,-,-,TGCGCCAGCAGCTGGGACGGGAGCTCCTATAATTCACCCCTCCACTTT,CASSWDGSSYNSPLHF
TRBJ2-3,TRBV24-1,-,-,TGTGCCACCAGTGTCGGGGGAACGAGCACAGATACGCAGTATTTT,CATSVGGTSTDTQYF
TRBJ2-5,TRBV2,-,-,TGTGCCAGCAACTACGCGTTCCAAGAGACCCAGTACTTC,CASNYAFQETQYF
TRBJ1-3,TRBV11-2,-,TRBD1,TGTGCCAGCAGCTTTCAAGGGGGCGCTGGAAACACCATATATTTT,CASSFQGGAGNTIYF
TRBJ2-2,TRBV2,-,TRBD1,TGTGCCAGCAACGGACAGGGTCCGAACACCGGGGAGCTGTTTTTT,CASNGQGPNTGELFF
TRBJ2-7,TRBV10-3,-,TRBD2,TGTGCCATCAGAGACCCTAGCGGGGGATCGTACGAGCAGTACTTC,CAIRDPSGGSYEQYF
TRBJ1-1,TRBV24-1,once,-,TGTGCCACCAGTCGGGGAGAGAAGACTGAAGCTTTCTTT,CATSRGEKTEAFF
TRBJ2-5,TRBV5-1,-,-,TGCGCCAGCAGCTTGCGGACAGACCAAGAGACCCAGTACTTC,CASSLRTDQETQYF
TRBJ1-5,TRBV27,-,-,TGTGCCAGCAGTTTCGGAGTCGATCAGCCCCAGCATTTT,CASSFGVDQPQHF
TRBJ1-2,TRBV5-1,-,-,TGCGCCAGCAGCTTGGGACAGACTTATGACTATGGCTACACCTTC,CASSLGQTYDYGYTF
TRBJ2-7,TRBV19,-,TRBD1,TGTGCCAGTAGTCAACAGGGGGCTTACGAGCAGTACTTC,CASSQQGAYEQYF
TRBJ1-4,TRBV11-2,-,-,TGTGCCAGCAGCTTAGAGGGGGGACGGGAAAAACTGTTTTTT,CASSLEGGREKLFF
TRBJ1-5,TRBV10-2,-,TRBD1,TGCGCCAGCAGCTCGGGACAGGGGGTCAATCAGCCCCAGCATTTT,CASSSGQGVNQPQHF
TRBJ2-7,TRBV7-9,-,TRBD1,TGTGCCAGCAGCACCGGGACAGGGGGTACCTACGAGCAGTACTTC,CASSTGTGGTYEQYF
TRBJ2-3,TRBV7-8,-,-,TGTGCCAGCAGCTTCAGGGGTTCAGATACGCAGTATTTT,CASSFRGSDTQYF